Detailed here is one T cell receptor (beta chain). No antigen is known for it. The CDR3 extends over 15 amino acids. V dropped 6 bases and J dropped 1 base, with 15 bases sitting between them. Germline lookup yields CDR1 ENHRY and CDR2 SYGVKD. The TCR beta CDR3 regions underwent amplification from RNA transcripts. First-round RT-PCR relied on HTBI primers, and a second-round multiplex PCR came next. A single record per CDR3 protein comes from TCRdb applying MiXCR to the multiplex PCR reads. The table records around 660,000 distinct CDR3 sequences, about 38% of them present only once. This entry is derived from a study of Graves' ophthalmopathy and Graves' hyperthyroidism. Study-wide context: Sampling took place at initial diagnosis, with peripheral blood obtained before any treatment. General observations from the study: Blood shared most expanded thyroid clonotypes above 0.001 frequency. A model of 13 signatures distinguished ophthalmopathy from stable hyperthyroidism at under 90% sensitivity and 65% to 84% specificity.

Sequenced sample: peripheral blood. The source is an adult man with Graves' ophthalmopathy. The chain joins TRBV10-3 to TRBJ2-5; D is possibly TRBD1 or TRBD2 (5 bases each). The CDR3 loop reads CAISSGTGPQETQYF. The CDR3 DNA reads TGTGCCATCAGCTCAGGGACGGGTCCCCAAGAGACCCAGTACTTC.